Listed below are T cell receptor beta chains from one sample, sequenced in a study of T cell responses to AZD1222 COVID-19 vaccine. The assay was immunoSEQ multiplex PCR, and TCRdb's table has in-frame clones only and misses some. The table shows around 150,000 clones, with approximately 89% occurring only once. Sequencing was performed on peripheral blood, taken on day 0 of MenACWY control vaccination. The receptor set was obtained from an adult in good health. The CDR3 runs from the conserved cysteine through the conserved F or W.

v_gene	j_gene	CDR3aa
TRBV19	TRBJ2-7	CASSFSVFYEQYF
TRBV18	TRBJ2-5	CASSPPTETQYF
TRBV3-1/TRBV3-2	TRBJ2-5	CASSHRTEGQETQYF
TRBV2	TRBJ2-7	CASRGTGGGYEQYF
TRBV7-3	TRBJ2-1	CASSSQPIAGGVYNEQFF
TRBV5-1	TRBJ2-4	CASSSGTGVAKNIQYF
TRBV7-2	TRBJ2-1	CASSLDTSYNEQFF
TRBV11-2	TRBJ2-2	CASSSPGGPRAGELFF
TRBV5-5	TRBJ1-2	CASSSSITDRRDYGYTF
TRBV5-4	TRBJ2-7	CASSSVYPPYEQYF
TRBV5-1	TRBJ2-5	CASSRMTGSQETQYF
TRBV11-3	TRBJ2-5	CASSQRQGGETQYF
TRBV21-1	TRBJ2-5	CASSKTHGRDRGIQETQYF
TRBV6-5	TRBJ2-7	CASSLDRGPYEQYF
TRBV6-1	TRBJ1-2	CASSEVAGTSYGYTF
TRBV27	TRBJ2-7	CATARPIPNSEQYF
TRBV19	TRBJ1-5	CASTTGQIYSNQPQHF
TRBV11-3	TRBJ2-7	CASSSHPGTEQYF
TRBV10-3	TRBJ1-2	CAISESQAARYTF
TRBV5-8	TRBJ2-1	CASSQGVDLYNEQFF
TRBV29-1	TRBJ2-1	CSALTDAYNEQFF
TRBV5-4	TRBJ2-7	CASSPPGRGADEQYF
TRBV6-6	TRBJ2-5	CASSSPGGGQETQYF
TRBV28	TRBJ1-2	CASRTSYGYTF
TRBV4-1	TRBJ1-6	CASSPKAGALLGDNSPLHF
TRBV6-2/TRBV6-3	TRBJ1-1	CASSYAREAFF
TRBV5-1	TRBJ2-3	CASSEDRASTDTQYF
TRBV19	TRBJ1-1	CASSILRGTGDSNTEAFF
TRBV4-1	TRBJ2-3	CASSQDRGRGRPDTQYF
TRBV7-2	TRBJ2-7	CASTLGLAGTYEQYF
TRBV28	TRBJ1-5	CASTGQGMKQPQHF
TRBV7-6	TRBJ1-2	CASSPRRDRGSSFYGYTF
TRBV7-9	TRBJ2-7	CASSLVGKIHEQYF
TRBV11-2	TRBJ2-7	CASSLGAGRYF
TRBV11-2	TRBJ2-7	CASSLWGGRPYEQYF
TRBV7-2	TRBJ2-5	CASSSQLGGQGYF
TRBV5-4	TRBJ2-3	CASSSGTVGGDTQYF
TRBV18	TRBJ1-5	CASSPGGRADQPQHF
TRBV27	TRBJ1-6	CASRPWDRGRSPLHF
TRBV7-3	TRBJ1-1	CASSLNPGGTEAFF
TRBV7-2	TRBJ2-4	CASSTDRNIQYF
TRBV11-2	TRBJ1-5	CASSLGYIEPQHF
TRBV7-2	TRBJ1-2	CASSSLSSGYGYTF
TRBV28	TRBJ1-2	CASSPGGPVGYTF
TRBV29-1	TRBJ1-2	CSVAGQGLRGYTF
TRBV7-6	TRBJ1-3	CASSLGTGTGNTIYF
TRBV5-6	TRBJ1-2	CASSLAGDNYGYTF
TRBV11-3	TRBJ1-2	CASSSRTEYGYTF
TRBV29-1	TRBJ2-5	CSVEEMEETQYF
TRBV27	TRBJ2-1	CASSRGTGMISDEQFF
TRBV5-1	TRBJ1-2	CASSLQHAGTNYGYTF
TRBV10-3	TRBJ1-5	CAISAGEGNQPQHF
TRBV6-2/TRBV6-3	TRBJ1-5	CASSYRGDSNQPQHF
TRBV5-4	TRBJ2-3	CASSLRRSSTDTQYF
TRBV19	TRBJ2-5	CASRSTAQTQYF